Below, 28 T cell receptor beta chains from the same sample are listed, as sequenced in a study of cytomegalovirus exposure and HLA in healthy donors. Assay used: immunoSEQ multiplex PCR; TCRdb lists only in-frame clones, some missing. The sample shows fewer than 100,000 clones, about 94% of them seen only once. Sequencing was performed on PBMCs. The receptors shown here come from a woman aged 18-30 years in good health and CMV-seronegative.

This clone appeared once. This sequence joins TRBV27 and TRBJ1-5, with TRBD1 as a possible D gene (6 bases). Trimming shortened V by 5 bases and J by 2 bases, and 13 bases separated the two germline ends. Germline CDR1 is MNHEY and CDR2 is SMNVEV (reference sequence). This CDR3 region has 15 residues. In nucleotides, the CDR3 is TGTGCCAGCAGTCTGCAGGGGTTCGGCAATCAGCCCCAGCATTTT. Protein: CASSLQGFGNQPQHF.

A word on this clone: Compared with germline, one end of the junction differs, possibly owing to a read error. The V and J genes are TRBV7-7 and TRBJ2-1; 11 bases are shared with TRBD2. The CDR3 has 16 residues. Germline V lookup: CDR1 SSHAT, CDR2 FNYEAQ (reference sequence). This CDR3 is CASSLGLLDLAGGLFF. CDR3 nucleotide sequence: TGTGCTAGCAGCTTGGGTCTTCTAGACCTAGCGGGAGGTTTGTTCTTC. Looking up the rest from reference TRBV7-7 and TRBJ2-1 gives the full variable domain: GAGVSQSPRYKVTKRGQDVTLRCDPISSHATLYWYQQALGQGPEFLTYFNYEAQPDKSGLPSDRFSAERPEGSISTLTIQRTEQRDSAMYRCASSLGLLDLAGGLFFGPGTRLTVL.

In DNA form, the CDR3 reads TGTGCCAGCAGCTTAGATAACAGGGGGAACACTGAAGCTTTCTTT. Translation: CASSLDNRGNTEAFF. V usage is TRBV7-2 and J usage is TRBJ1-1; 7 bases fit TRBD1. V lost 1 base, J lost 1 base, and 3 bases stayed unmatched. The CDR3 length is 15 residues. The V gene's germline CDR1 is SGHTA and CDR2 FQGNSA. Supplemented by reference TRBV7-2 and TRBJ1-1, the full variable domain reads GAGVSQSPSNKVTEKGKDVELRCDPISGHTALYWYRQSLGQGLEFLIYFQGNSAPDKSGLPSDRFSAERTGGSVSTLTIQRTQQEDSAVYLCASSLDNRGNTEAFFGQGTRLTVV.

The gene calls are TRBV10-3 and TRBJ2-3; 11 bases fit TRBD2. There are 15 residues in the CDR3. Losses at the gene ends were 10 bases for V and 0 bases for J; bases not matched to a gene: 6. Germline CDR1 and CDR2: ENHRY and SYGVKD. The CDR3 DNA follows: TGTGCCAGTACTAGCGGGGGAGCTAGCACAGATACGCAGTATTTT. It codes for CASTSGGASTDTQYF.

The CDR3 bases are TGTGCCAGTAGTCCTCCTAGCGGGAGGTACAATGAGCAGTTCTTC. The encoded protein is CASSPPSGRYNEQFF. The rearrangement uses TRBV19 and TRBJ2-1, with TRBD2 matching over 11 bases. In germline, CDR1 is LNHDA, CDR2 SQIVND (reference sequence). The CDR3 length is 15 residues. The J segment lost 4 bases and the V segment lost 5 bases, leaving 4 bases of the junction unmatched.

The chain carries TRBV7-3 and TRBJ2-1; 9 nucleotides agree with TRBD2. CDR1 SGHTA and CDR2 FQGTGA come from the germline V gene. The CDR3 has 14 amino acids. Trimming cost V 3 bases and J 4 bases; bases outside gene matches: 1. The CDR3 here is CASSLAGGYNEQFF. The CDR3 coding sequence is TGTGCCAGCAGCTTGGCGGGAGGGTACAATGAGCAGTTCTTC.

The chain carries TRBV10-3 and TRBJ2-3; D may be TRBD2 (6 bases). V lost 10 bases and J lost 5, with 22 bases in between. The CDR3 has 15 residues. CDR1 ENHRY and CDR2 SYGVKD come from the germline V gene. This chain's CDR3 is CATNTAGHARDTQYF. CDR3 coding DNA: TGTGCCACAAACACAGCGGGTCACGCACGAGATACGCAGTATTTT.

The chain links TRBV19 to TRBJ1-1; tentative D call: TRBD1 (5 bases). CDR3 length: 13 residues. Germline-derived CDR1 and CDR2 are LNHDA and SQIVND (reference sequence). V shed 1 base and J shed 4 bases, with 7 bases lying between them. DNA for the CDR3: TGTGCCAGTAGTATAGGGGGGGGCACTGAAGCTTTCTTT. The encoded protein is CASSIGGGTEAFF.

The rearrangement joins TRBV30 to TRBJ1-5; 10 nucleotides line up with TRBD1. The CDR3 runs 17 residues. The V gene's germline CDR1 is GTSNPN and CDR2 SVGIG (reference sequence). V trimming: 5 bases; J trimming: 8 bases; junction bases outside the gene matches: 18. CDR3 nucleotides: TGTGCCTGGGGCTCACCCAACCTCCGGGACAGGGGCGAGCCCCAGCATTTT. Its protein is CAWGSPNLRDRGEPQHF.

CDR3 DNA: TGTGCCATCAGTGTCTTCAGGGATCTCGTCTCTGGAAACACCATATATTTT. The encoded protein is CAISVFRDLVSGNTIYF. This chain uses TRBV10-3 with TRBJ1-3; a weak D match, TRBD1 (5 bases). Germline V lookup: CDR1 ENHRY, CDR2 SYGVKD. The CDR3 contains 17 residues. V lost 4 bases and J 0 bases, leaving 16 bases between the germline ends.

The chain is built from TRBV27 and TRBJ2-1, with 9 bases matching TRBD2. The germline gives CDR1 MNHEY, CDR2 SMNVEV (reference sequence). J was trimmed by 5 bases and V by 3 bases; bases with no gene match: 5. This CDR3 has 15 residues. The CDR3 DNA reads as TGTGCCAGCAGTTTTTATGCGGGAGGGGACAATGAGCAGTTCTTC. Amino acids: CASSFYAGGDNEQFF.

V is TRBV30 and J is TRBJ1-3; 10 bases align to TRBD1. The CDR3 loop spans 15 amino acids. Trimming cost V 0 bases and J 7 bases; bases outside gene matches: 6. Germline CDR1 is GTSNPN and CDR2 is SVGIG (reference sequence). The CDR3 is CAWSVGQGQVNTIYF. In DNA, the CDR3 is TGTGCCTGGAGTGTGGGACAGGGGCAAGTCAACACCATATATTTT.

The gene calls are TRBV19 and TRBJ1-2; maybe TRBD1 (5 bases). CDR1 is LNHDA and CDR2 is SQIVND in the germline V gene (reference sequence). Trimming left V 5 bases short and J 7 bases short, with 17 bases between. The CDR3 spans 14 residues. The CDR3 nucleotides read TGTGCCAGTAGTTCAGGGCCCGGGGGATCTGGCTACACCTTC. It translates to CASSSGPGGSGYTF.

This chain joins TRBV7-9 and TRBJ2-3; the match to TRBD2 covers 12 bases. Germline CDR1 SEHNR, CDR2 FQNEAQ (reference sequence). The V and J ends lost 4 bases and 10 bases, in that order; junction bases with no gene match: 15. CDR3 length equals 17 residues. CDR3 in amino acids: CASSSPLELAGGSAQYF. CDR3 nucleotide sequence: TGTGCCAGCAGCTCTCCCTTGGAGCTAGCGGGAGGGTCGGCGCAGTATTTT.

J is TRBJ2-2 and V is TRBV10-3; perhaps TRBD2 as D (5 bases). This CDR3 has 17 residues. Per the germline V gene, CDR1 is ENHRY and CDR2 is SYGVKD. Trimming shortened V by 4 bases and J by 2 bases, and 17 bases separated the two germline ends. The CDR3 DNA reads TGTGCCATCAGTGGGTCACCCGTGGACTTCAACACCGGGGAGCTGTTTTTT. Amino acid sequence: CAISGSPVDFNTGELFF.

J is TRBJ2-4 and V is TRBV7-9, with D perhaps TRBD2 (5 bases). Germline V gene data show CDR1 as SEHNR and CDR2 as FQNEAQ (reference sequence). The CDR3 consists of 15 residues. V was clipped by 3 bases and J by 8 bases, with 17 bases between them. CDR3: CASSLMGSLGDIQYF. The CDR3, as DNA: TGTGCCAGCAGCTTGATGGGCTCGCTGGGAGACATTCAGTACTTC.

This chain links TRBV4-3 with TRBJ2-6, with a weak D call TRBD1 (6 bases). Trimming left V 3 bases short and J 4 bases short, with 13 bases between. The CDR3 spans 16 residues. Germline V CDR1 and CDR2: LGHNA, YSLEER. The CDR3 DNA reads as TGCGCCAGCAGCCAGGAACAGGGATCCGGGGCCAACGTCCTGACTTTC. Residues: CASSQEQGSGANVLTF.

The CDR3 loop reads CASSSGQGSDEQFF. The CDR3 DNA reads TGTGCCAGCAGTTCAGGGCAGGGGTCCGATGAGCAGTTCTTC. V gene TRBV6-5 combines with J gene TRBJ2-1; a possible D gene is TRBD1 (6 bases). The germline V gene encodes CDR1 MNHEY and CDR2 SVGAGI. The CDR3 is 14 amino acids. V lost 4 bases and J lost 8, with 15 bases in between.

The chain carries TRBV2 and TRBJ1-1; maybe TRBD1 (5 bases). The germline V gene encodes CDR1 SNHLY and CDR2 FYNNEI. V was shortened by 7 bases and J by 5 bases, with 17 bases between the two germline ends. The CDR3 totals 14 residues. DNA for the CDR3: TGTGCCAGCACCCTCCGGGGGTTTTGGACTGAAGCTTTCTTT. This sequence encodes CASTLRGFWTEAFF.

J is TRBJ2-1 and V is TRBV28; 7 bases line up with TRBD1. The germline V gene encodes CDR1 MDHEN and CDR2 SYDVKM. There are 15 residues in the CDR3. V was clipped by 6 bases and J by 5 bases; unmatched bases: 10. The CDR3 DNA reads TGTGCCAGCAGGACAGGGATTCGGTCCCACAATGAGCAGTTCTTC. This sequence encodes CASRTGIRSHNEQFF.

The chain combines TRBV11-2 with TRBJ2-2; D may be TRBD1 (6 bases). The germline V and J ends were trimmed by 5 bases and 6 bases, with 13 bases remaining between them. The CDR3 is 14 residues long. Germline values: CDR1 SGHAT, CDR2 FQNNGV. CDR3 DNA: TGTGCCAGCAGCCGAGTGAGGGGGTCCGGGGAGCTGTTTTTT. As protein: CASSRVRGSGELFF.

The chain links TRBV27 to TRBJ2-1; 12 bases match TRBD2. This CDR3 contains 17 residues. Germline V CDR1 and CDR2: MNHEY, SMNVEV (reference sequence). V trimming: 4 bases; J trimming: 1 base; junction bases outside the gene matches: 5. CDR3 coding DNA: TGTGCCAGCAGTTCACCGGGACTAGCGGGTTCCTACAATGAGCAGTTCTTC. Amino acids: CASSSPGLAGSYNEQFF.

The CDR3 protein is CASSPYFYRDGYTF. The DNA of the CDR3 is TGCGCCAGCAGTCCTTATTTCTACAGGGATGGCTACACCTTC. This chain joins TRBV10-1 and TRBJ1-2, with D maybe TRBD1 (6 bases). Trimming left V 5 bases short and J 6 bases short, with 16 bases between. Germline V CDR1 and CDR2: WNHNN, SYGVQD (reference sequence). The length of the CDR3 is 14 residues.

This chain joins TRBV6-1 and TRBJ2-3, with D uncertain. In germline, CDR1 is MNHNS, CDR2 SASEGT. V lost 2 bases and J lost 3, with 12 bases in between. The CDR3 length is 15 residues. The CDR3 loop is CASSEWQRGTDTQYF. CDR3 nucleotides: TGTGCCAGCAGTGAATGGCAGCGAGGTACAGATACGCAGTATTTT.

This chain links TRBV11-2 with TRBJ2-3, with TRBD2 matching over 9 bases. V lost 5 bases and J lost 4; bases outside the gene matches: 4. Germline-derived CDR1 and CDR2 are SGHAT and FQNNGV. The length of the CDR3 is 14 residues. This CDR3 is CASSPRLAADTQYF. The CDR3 nucleotides read TGTGCCAGCAGCCCGAGACTAGCGGCAGATACGCAGTATTTT.

The chain links TRBV10-2 to TRBJ2-7; 7 positions match TRBD2. V lost 6 bases to trimming and J lost 0 bases; unmatched junction nucleotides: 8. This CDR3 contains 15 residues. From germline, CDR1 is WSHSY and CDR2 SAAADI. As DNA, the CDR3 is TGCGCCAGCAGAACTCTTGGCGGGAGCTCCTACGAGCAGTACTTC. As protein: CASRTLGGSSYEQYF.

This rearrangement joins TRBV15 to TRBJ2-3; D possibly corresponds to TRBD1 (7 bases). Per germline, CDR1 LNHNV and CDR2 YYDKDF (reference sequence). The CDR3 contains 16 residues. The ends were cut back, 0 bases at V and 1 base at J, with 11 bases in the middle. CDR3 protein: CATSRDQGGGTDTQYF. CDR3 DNA: TGTGCCACCAGCAGAGATCAGGGGGGCGGCACAGATACGCAGTATTTT.

The rearrangement uses TRBV5-4 and TRBJ2-3, with 10 bases aligning to TRBD2. The V gene end was trimmed by 4 bases and the J gene end by 2 bases; junction bases not matched to a gene: 7. Germline V gene data show CDR1 as SGHNT and CDR2 as YYREEE (reference sequence). The CDR3 is 16 residues long. Here the CDR3 reads CASSLGTSENTDTQYF. The CDR3 DNA reads as TGTGCCAGCAGCCTTGGGACTAGCGAAAACACAGATACGCAGTATTTT.